This paragraph reports one T cell receptor beta chain. Its antigen remains undetermined. The missing CDR3 end, 3 residues past where the read stops, is filled in from the germline J gene. Diagnosis of CVID followed standard criteria, namely serum IgG, IgA and/or IgM below the normal range together with specific antibody deficiency. There were over 40 subjects in the CVID group (about 30 male and 15 female), ranging in age from roughly 9 to 64 years, with a mean age of 40. Both CVID patients and healthy controls were predominantly of Caucasian heritage. Replacement immunoglobulin therapy had been administered to all CVID subjects for at least one year at the time of study participation. At blood collection, none of the CVID subjects was ill or on immunomodulatory or immunosuppressive medication. Heparinized peripheral whole blood samples of about 5 to 9 ml were collected from each donor. Genomic DNA from adults with common variable immune deficiency (CVID) and from healthy adult controls was used to sequence TCRbeta CDR3 repertoires. To isolate peripheral blood mononuclear cells, diluted blood was subjected to density centrifugation over Hypaque 1077 or Ficoll-Paque. Genomic DNA was extracted from unsorted mononuclear cells by Qiagen column purification or by a centrifugation-based method.

Equivalent amounts of genomic DNA from CVID and control samples were used as sequencing input. For every sample, a 60 bp segment covering the rearranged TCRbeta CDR3 region was amplified and then sequenced. TCRbeta amplification used the immunoSEQ assay, a bias-corrected multiplex PCR with high-throughput sequencing. As for how the authors treated the data: Each unique nucleotide sequence was treated as a clone and annotated with V, D and J genes, copy number and frequency. Sequences were labeled productive if in frame, and non-productive if out of frame or containing stop codons. As previously described, Shannon's entropy was used to calculate clonality. The predicted amino acid sequences of productive clones were used to derive the mean CDR3 Kyte-Doolittle hydropathy. Using the R hclust function, scaled V gene usage was clustered hierarchically with Manhattan distance and complete linkage. To assess clone sharing by CDR3 amino acid sequence, 12 repertoires per group were resampled over 100 rounds. The repertoires were screened for about 70 published EBV-specific TCRbeta sequences and approximately 240 published CMV-specific TCRbeta sequences. After a couple of CVID samples that produced fewer than 10,000 sequences were dropped from the analysis, around 40 CVID repertoires remained. What TCRdb holds here is the immuneACCESS table cut down to in-frame rearrangements. Part of the clones is not present; checked against another copy, under half of the missing clones reflect an unresolved V gene, and the others are unexplained. Clone size and V and J calls were adopted from that table, with D and trimming inferred from the DNA. The sample records some 14,000 clones, none occurring a single time. The ten top clones hold around 8.5% of the sample.

Trimming takes 5 bases from V and 4 bases from J, and the germline ends sit 9 bases apart. As encoded in the germline V gene, CDR1 is SGHVS while CDR2 is FNYEAQ. The CDR3 contains 12 residues, cysteine and phenylalanine counted. Of the CDR3's DNA, 27 bases were read; they are in frame from base 1. The sample belongs to a study of T cell clonality in common variable immunodeficiency (dated by TCRdb to between 2015 and 2016). Broad study findings and their caveats: Healthy controls shared more TCRbeta clones with each other than CVID subjects shared among themselves (p < 0.0001). Increased TCRbeta clonality was found in CVID subjects compared with healthy controls (t-test p = 0.018), with the increase being most characteristic of about a third of subjects. Even though DNA input was equal, the average per sample came to about 81,820 unique sequences for controls compared with 30,000 to 40,000 for CVID samples. Reportedly, TCRbeta sequences from CVID had fewer deletions and N-nucleotide insertions, and highly modified clones with 13 or more V deletions were absent from CVID. Differences among patients in the CVID cohort limited the correlations between repertoire features and clinical complications. The authors noted that sequencing repertoires of T cell subpopulations would be needed to clarify what caused the increased clonality in CVID.

The receptor comes from a human donor with common variable immunodeficiency. In this chain, TRBV7-6 is recombined with TRBJ2-7; 5 matching bases give a weak D call of TRBD1. The sequencing sample was made of peripheral blood mononuclear cells. The CDR3 reads CASSPSGYEQYF. CDR3 DNA (partial): TGTGCCAGCAGCCCATCAGGGTACGAG.